This T cell receptor (beta chain) was documented in a study of blood T cell repertoires in COVID-19. Looking at the study overall: Samples came from the United States, Italy and Spain, spanning acute and convalescent COVID-19.

Generated by immunoSEQ multiplex PCR, the TCRdb table keeps only in-frame clones and is missing some. The table includes about 140,000 clones, about 91% detected once. V lost 2 bases and J lost 3, with 12 bases in between. The CDR3 totals 15 residues. Germline V CDR1 and CDR2: SGHAT, FQDESV (reference sequence). Sequenced input: peripheral blood. The rearrangement links TRBV11-1 to TRBJ2-3, with D uncertain. This receptor was taken from a woman aged 45-65 years with acute or convalescent COVID-19. Here the CDR3 reads CASSLNLLRTDTQYF. The CDR3 DNA reads TGTGCCAGCAGCTTAAACCTCCTCAGGACAGATACGCAGTATTTT.